The 8 T cell receptor beta chains presented below share a single source sample, sequenced in a study of shared T cell receptors in the human thymus. TCRdb's copy holds only in-frame clones and misses some; the assay was immunoSEQ multiplex PCR. The table records over 650,000 clones, around 87% of them present only once. Another study also made use of these data, one on human thymus T cells.

What was sequenced was thymocytes. These receptors all come from a boy under three years old with a congenital heart defect.

The chain combines TRBV7-8 with TRBJ2-7, with 10 bases that match TRBD1. V was clipped by 1 base and J by 6 bases; unmatched bases: 18. CDR3 length: 19 residues. The germline gives CDR1 SGHVS, CDR2 FQNEAQ. DNA for the CDR3: TGTGCCAGCAGCTTAGGTCTAGACAGGGGGCTGAGGAACGTTTCCGAGCAGTACTTC. This gives the protein CASSLGLDRGLRNVSEQYF.

This clone occurred once. The chain carries TRBV18 and TRBJ1-2, with TRBD1 as a possible D gene (6 bases). This CDR3 has 15 amino acids. From germline, CDR1 is KGHSH and CDR2 LQKENI. V lost 4 bases to trimming and J lost 7 bases, with 19 bases between them. This chain's CDR3 is CASSRAGTLEAGYTF. CDR3 nucleotides: TGTGCCAGCTCACGAGCCGGGACACTTGAGGCTGGCTACACCTTC.

This chain connects TRBV23-1 to TRBJ2-7; weak D call: TRBD1 (6 bases). TRBV23-1 is placed among ORFs of uncertain function. V shed 3 bases and J shed 3 bases, with 12 bases lying between them. This CDR3 contains 14 residues. The CDR3 here is CASSHSATGYEQYF. The CDR3 DNA reads as TGCGCCAGCAGTCATTCAGCGACAGGCTACGAGCAGTACTTC.

This clone was detected only once. J is TRBJ2-7 and V is TRBV11-2; D is uncertain. The CDR3 spans 13 residues. The V and J ends lost 4 bases and 0 bases respectively, with 7 bases between them. Germline V gene sequence: CDR1 SGHAT, CDR2 FQNNGV. The CDR3 DNA reads as TGTGCCAGCAGCTCCTTATCCTCCTACGAGCAGTACTTC. This codes for CASSSLSSYEQYF. Full variable domain (remainder filled in from reference TRBV11-2 and TRBJ2-7): EAGVAQSPRYKIIEKRQSVAFWCNPISGHATLYWYQQILGQGPKLLIQFQNNGVVDDSQLPKDRFSAERLKGVDSTLKIQPAKLEDSAVYLCASSSLSSYEQYFGPGTRLTVT.

V and J are TRBV9 and TRBJ2-7; 8 nucleotides agree with TRBD2. Germline V lookup: CDR1 SGDLS, CDR2 YYNGEE. The CDR3 length is 18 residues. After removal of 3 bases from V and 5 bases from J, the junction contained 19 bases not matched to a gene. CDR3 loop: CASSAHLAGGLRGDEQYF. The CDR3 DNA reads as TGTGCCAGCAGCGCCCACCTTGCGGGAGGCCTTAGGGGGGACGAGCAGTACTTC.

The rearrangement links TRBV7-2 to TRBJ2-2, with 10 positions matching TRBD2. V dropped 7 bases and J dropped 4; count of bases not matched to a gene: 6. The CDR3 length is 15 residues. Germline CDR1 and CDR2: SGHTA and FQGNSA. CDR3 sequence: CASTLAGASTGELFF. The CDR3 bases are TGTGCCAGCACTCTAGCGGGGGCCAGCACCGGGGAGCTGTTTTTT.

The genes are TRBV7-2 and TRBJ1-5, with 7 nucleotides matching TRBD1. Germline V gene sequence: CDR1 SGHTA, CDR2 FQGNSA. Unmatched junction bases numbered 6, after V lost 3 bases and J lost 10 bases. This CDR3 is 13 amino acids long. The CDR3 sequence: CASSFQGEQPQHF. The DNA of the CDR3 is TGTGCCAGCAGCTTCCAGGGGGAACAACCCCAGCATTTT.

V usage is TRBV9 and J usage is TRBJ2-2; D possibly corresponds to TRBD1 (6 bases). The CDR3 length is 18 residues. Trimming pared 4 bases from V and 4 bases from J, leaving 23 bases between. Germline CDR1 is SGDLS and CDR2 is YYNGEE. CDR3 residues: CASSSRAPLKQGTGELFF. CDR3 coding DNA: TGTGCCAGCAGCTCCCGAGCACCCCTAAAACAGGGCACCGGGGAGCTGTTTTTT.